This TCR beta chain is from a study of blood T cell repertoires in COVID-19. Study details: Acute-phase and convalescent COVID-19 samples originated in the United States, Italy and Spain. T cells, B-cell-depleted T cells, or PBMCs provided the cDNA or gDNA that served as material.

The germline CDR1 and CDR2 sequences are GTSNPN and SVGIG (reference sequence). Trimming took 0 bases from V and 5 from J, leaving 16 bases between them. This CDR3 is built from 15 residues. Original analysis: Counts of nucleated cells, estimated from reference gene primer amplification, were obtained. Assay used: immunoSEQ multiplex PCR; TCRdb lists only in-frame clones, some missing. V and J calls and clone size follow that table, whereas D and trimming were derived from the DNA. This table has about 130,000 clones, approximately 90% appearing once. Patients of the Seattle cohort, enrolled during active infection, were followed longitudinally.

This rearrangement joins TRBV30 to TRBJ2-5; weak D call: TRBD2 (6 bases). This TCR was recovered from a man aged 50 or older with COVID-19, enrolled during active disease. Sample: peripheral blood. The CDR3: CAWSVLGEVRETQYF. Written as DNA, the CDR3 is TGTGCCTGGAGTGTTTTAGGGGAGGTTCGGGAGACCCAGTACTTC.